This T cell receptor beta chain came from a study of blood T cell repertoires in COVID-19. In the source study's methods: Cell counts per sample came from amplifying reference gene primers. The data were produced by immunoSEQ multiplex PCR, yet TCRdb's version contains in-frame clones alone and is incomplete. The V and J calls and clone size come from that table; D and trimming were worked out from the DNA. The data show about 220,000 clones, approximately 83% seen once. CDR1 is SGHKS and CDR2 is YYEKEE in the germline V gene (reference sequence). With 4 bases removed from V and 0 bases from J, the gap between germline ends came to 11 bases. This CDR3 has 16 amino acids.

Sequencing was carried out using peripheral blood. The sequence derives from a woman younger than 45 who had recovered from COVID-19. The rearrangement uses TRBV5-5 and TRBJ1-6, with D possibly TRBD1 on 6 matching bases. The CDR3 DNA sequence: TGTGCCAGCAGCGTACAGGGCAACTCCTATAATTCACCCCTCCACTTT. It specifies CASSVQGNSYNSPLHF.